The 28 T cell receptor beta chains listed next were all sequenced from one sample in a study of sequential checkpoint blockade in melanoma. Treatment reported: randomized to nivolumab then ipilimumab (arm A) or the reverse (arm B). The assay was immunoSEQ multiplex PCR, and TCRdb's table has in-frame clones only and misses some. The table shows about 400 clones, with 15% occurring only once. The sample here was tumor tissue (inferred from file names), taken from a patient given nivolumab and ipilimumab in sequence. Receptors were obtained from a human donor with melanoma.

The V gene is TRBV6-8, the J gene TRBJ2-7; tentatively, D is TRBD1 (5 bases). Germline V CDR1 and CDR2: MNHGY, SAAAGT. There are 15 residues in the CDR3. The germline V and J ends were trimmed by 5 bases and 4 bases, with 18 bases remaining between them. CDR3 DNA: TGTGCCAGCAGTGATTCACAGGTTATAAGGTACGAGCAGTACTTC. Translating gives CASSDSQVIRYEQYF.

By share, this clone counts as large. The V gene is TRBV11-3, the J gene TRBJ2-7; TRBD2 is a possible D gene (8 bases). The CDR3 is made up of 14 amino acids. Trimming took 3 bases from V and 4 from J, leaving 13 bases between them. In germline, CDR1 is SGHNT, CDR2 YENEEA. CDR3 in amino acids: CASSLTGTRYEQYF. The CDR3 DNA sequence: TGTGCCAGCAGCTTGACAGGGACTAGGTACGAGCAGTACTTC. The full variable domain, its missing parts supplied by reference TRBV11-3 and TRBJ2-7, is EAGVVQSPRYKIIEKKQPVAFWCNPISGHNTLYWYLQNLGQGPELLIRYENEEAVDDSQLPKDRFSAERLKGVDSTLKIQPAELGDSAVYLCASSLTGTRYEQYFGPGTRLTVT.

Only one count was recorded for this clone. CDR3 DNA: TGCAGCGTTGAACCCAGTTACACCGGGGAGCTGTTTTTT. It is translated as CSVEPSYTGELFF. V is TRBV29-1 and J is TRBJ2-2, with D unclear. The CDR3 totals 13 residues. V was shortened by 2 bases and J by 3 bases, with 7 bases between the two germline ends. The germline CDR1 and CDR2 sequences are SQVTM and ANQGSEA.

This clone was seen more than once but under ten times. The chain is built from TRBV28 and TRBJ2-1; TRBD2 matches at 7 bases. Germline V gene lookup returns CDR1 MDHEN and CDR2 SYDVKM. V shed 8 bases, J shed 8 bases, and the junction held 18 bases outside the gene matches. This CDR3 is 16 amino acids long. For the CDR3, the DNA is TGTGCCAGCTGGGGACCGACTCCAGCGGGAATCCATGAGCAGTTCTTC. Residues: CASWGPTPAGIHEQFF.

This clone is labeled large. The V call is TRBV4-1, the J call TRBJ2-2, with 7 bases identical to TRBD2. Germline V gives CDR1 MGHRA, CDR2 YSYEKL. Losses at the gene ends were 1 base for V and 4 bases for J; bases not matched to a gene: 12. The CDR3 is made up of 18 amino acids. The CDR3 DNA sequence: TGCGCCAGCAGCCAAGGATTCGGGAGGAAGGGTAGCACCGGGGAGCTGTTTTTT. Encoded protein: CASSQGFGRKGSTGELFF.

The V gene is TRBV9, the J gene TRBJ1-4, with D possibly matching TRBD1 (5 bases). The CDR3 extends over 14 amino acids. Trimming removed 4 bases at V and 5 bases at J, with 12 bases between. The germline CDR1 and CDR2 sequences are SGDLS and YYNGEE. The CDR3 spells CASSSGTSNEKLFF. The CDR3 DNA follows: TGTGCCAGCAGCTCCGGGACTTCAAATGAAAAACTGTTTTTT.

This clone ranks as large. The V and J genes are TRBV11-3 and TRBJ2-7; perhaps TRBD1 as D (6 bases). The CDR3 is made up of 15 amino acids. The V and J ends lost 3 bases and 7 bases respectively, with 19 bases between them. The germline V gene has CDR1 SGHNT and CDR2 YENEEA. DNA of the CDR3: TGTGCCAGCAGCTTGCGCCGGGTCAGGGGTGGGGAGCAGTACTTC. Residues: CASSLRRVRGGEQYF.

This clone was counted between two and nine times. This chain connects TRBV9 to TRBJ1-5; 8 nucleotides line up with TRBD1. With V trimmed by 9 bases and J by 2 bases, 4 bases remained unmatched. Germline V lookup: CDR1 SGDLS, CDR2 YYNGEE. The CDR3 loop spans 13 amino acids. In nucleotides, the CDR3 is TGTGCCAATCAGGGGGCGGGCAATCAGCCCCAGCATTTT. This encodes CANQGAGNQPQHF.

The genes are TRBV9 and TRBJ2-1; a possible D gene is TRBD2 (6 bases). This CDR3 comprises 12 residues. Trimming shortened V by 4 bases and J by 12 bases, and 14 bases separated the two germline ends. Germline CDR1 SGDLS, CDR2 YYNGEE. This chain's CDR3 is CASSPSAGSQFF. DNA for the CDR3: TGTGCCAGCAGCCCCTCCGCGGGGTCGCAGTTCTTC.

This clone was picked up a small number of times. The chain has TRBV28 and TRBJ2-7, with 9 bases aligning to TRBD1. After removal of 5 bases from V and 3 bases from J, the junction contained 5 bases not matched to a gene. Germline V gene sequence: CDR1 MDHEN, CDR2 SYDVKM. The CDR3 runs to 14 residues. The CDR3 DNA reads TGTGCCAGCAGTCCTAGACAGGGGGGCTACGAGCAGTACTTC. This sequence encodes CASSPRQGGYEQYF.

In its sample, this clone was seen once. The chain employs TRBV29-1 and TRBJ2-3, with 8 nucleotides matching TRBD2. Trimming at V came to 0 bases and at J to 6 bases, leaving 5 bases not matched to a gene. This CDR3 is 14 amino acids long. CDR1 and CDR2 from the germline V gene are SQVTM and ANQGSEA. CDR3 residues: CSVEDGGAGDTQYF. The CDR3 DNA follows: TGCAGCGTTGAAGACGGGGGGGCCGGGGATACGCAGTATTTT.

CDR3: CASSINGWVGNEQFF. DNA of the CDR3: TGTGCCAGTAGTATTAACGGGTGGGTGGGGAATGAGCAGTTCTTC. This rearrangement joins TRBV19 to TRBJ2-1; D is ambiguous. The germline gives CDR1 LNHDA, CDR2 SQIVND (reference sequence). Trimming took 3 bases from V and 7 from J, leaving 16 bases between them. The CDR3 has 15 residues.

Sample share makes this clone large (0.1 to 1%). The V call is TRBV11-3, the J call TRBJ2-5; D perhaps matches TRBD2 (7 bases). The germline gives CDR1 SGHNT, CDR2 YENEEA. The V and J ends lost 3 bases and 5 bases respectively, with 19 bases between them. The CDR3 runs 16 residues. The CDR3 protein is CASSLGGGASTETQYF. As DNA, the CDR3 is TGTGCCAGCAGCTTGGGTGGGGGGGCTTCAACGGAGACCCAGTACTTC. Full variable domain (rest looked up from reference TRBV11-3 and TRBJ2-5): EAGVVQSPRYKIIEKKQPVAFWCNPISGHNTLYWYLQNLGQGPELLIRYENEEAVDDSQLPKDRFSAERLKGVDSTLKIQPAELGDSAVYLCASSLGGGASTETQYFGPGTRLLVL.

The rearrangement links TRBV6-8 to TRBJ2-2; 7 bases match TRBD1. The CDR3 totals 16 residues. Trimming took 5 bases from V and 2 from J; bases not matched to a gene: 8. Germline CDR1 MNHGY, CDR2 SAAAGT. Written as DNA, the CDR3 is TGTGCCAGCAGTGCTTGGGGACAGCTAAACACCGGGGAGCTGTTTTTT. Translation gives CASSAWGQLNTGELFF.

This clone is termed large. CDR3 nucleotides: TGTGCCAGCAGAGCGTCGGACAGGGCGATTAACTATGGCTACACCTTC. Translation: CASRASDRAINYGYTF. This chain links TRBV11-3 with TRBJ1-2; 8 bases match TRBD1. The J segment lost 1 base and the V segment lost 6 bases, leaving 10 bases of the junction unmatched. The CDR3 is 16 amino acids. CDR1 is SGHNT, CDR2 YENEEA, per germline.

This clone came up a few times. The rearrangement links TRBV6-8 to TRBJ1-2; 7 bases fit TRBD1. This CDR3 comprises 15 residues. Germline V gives CDR1 MNHGY, CDR2 SAAAGT. V gave up 4 bases and J gave up 4 bases; unmatched junction bases: 9. CDR3 DNA: TGTGCCAGCAGTTCATGGCGACAGGGCCTCTATGGCTACACCTTC. It is translated as CASSSWRQGLYGYTF.

This clone has only a few counts. V and J are TRBV28 and TRBJ1-2, with D possibly TRBD1 on 5 matching bases. Germline-derived CDR1 and CDR2 are MDHEN and SYDVKM. The CDR3 covers 13 residues. The V end lost 5 bases, the J end lost 4 bases, and 11 bases lay between the germline ends. DNA for the CDR3: TGTGCCAGCAGTCTAGCCCAGGGCTATGGCTACACCTTC. Its protein is CASSLAQGYGYTF.

Judged by abundance, this clone is medium-sized. The V and J genes are TRBV11-3 and TRBJ2-7; TRBD1 might be the D (5 bases). V was pared by 5 bases and J by 3 bases, with 20 bases between. This CDR3 spans 16 amino acids. CDR1 is SGHNT, CDR2 YENEEA, per germline. The CDR3 DNA follows: TGTGCCAGCAGCCCCGACCGGAGTCAGGGCCTCTACGAGCAGTACTTC. Translated, it gives CASSPDRSQGLYEQYF. Variable domain in full (rest from reference TRBV11-3 and TRBJ2-7): EAGVVQSPRYKIIEKKQPVAFWCNPISGHNTLYWYLQNLGQGPELLIRYENEEAVDDSQLPKDRFSAERLKGVDSTLKIQPAELGDSAVYLCASSPDRSQGLYEQYFGPGTRLTVT.

The chain employs TRBV30 and TRBJ2-7; D is tentatively TRBD1 or TRBD2 (5 bases each). The CDR3 extends over 15 amino acids. V lost 8 bases and J lost 3, with 23 bases in between. Germline V gives CDR1 GTSNPN, CDR2 SVGIG (reference sequence). The CDR3 sequence is CAGNLGVGAYYEQYF. The CDR3 DNA reads as TGTGCCGGAAACCTCGGGGTCGGGGCCTACTACGAGCAGTACTTC.

The sample holds a few counts of this clone. The chain couples TRBV9 to TRBJ2-3; 7 bases agree with TRBD2. The CDR3 spans 15 residues. Germline V gives CDR1 SGDLS, CDR2 YYNGEE. With 0 bases clipped from V and 2 bases from J, the junction kept 3 bases outside the gene matches. This CDR3 reads CASSVGLAVTDTQYF. CDR3 coding DNA: TGTGCCAGCAGCGTAGGGCTAGCGGTCACAGATACGCAGTATTTT.

The chain carries TRBV4-1 and TRBJ2-2, with 8 bases identical to TRBD2. The V gene's germline CDR1 is MGHRA and CDR2 YSYEKL. The ends lost 3 bases at V and 3 bases at J; junction bases unmatched: 12. This CDR3 is 18 amino acids long. CDR3 loop: CASSQRSSGGGYTGELFF. CDR3 sequence (DNA): TGCGCCAGCAGCCAGAGATCCTCTGGCGGGGGGTACACCGGGGAGCTGTTTTTT.

The chain is built from TRBV18 and TRBJ2-4; a weak D match, TRBD1 (6 bases). CDR3 length: 16 residues. Trimming left V 5 bases short and J 1 base short, with 15 bases between. The germline V gene has CDR1 KGHSH and CDR2 LQKENI. The CDR3 DNA reads as TGTGCCAGCTCATTCAGGGGAAATGGGGCCAAAAACATTCAGTACTTC. Its translation: CASSFRGNGAKNIQYF.

Written as DNA, the CDR3 is TGTGCCAGCTCAGCGGGGACAGCCGTCTATGGCTACACCTTC. Translating it yields CASSAGTAVYGYTF. The chain has TRBV18 and TRBJ1-2, with TRBD1 matching 7 bases. Per the germline V gene, CDR1 is KGHSH and CDR2 is LQKENI. The V segment lost 5 bases and the J segment 4 bases; nucleotides outside the gene matches: 7. CDR3 length: 14 amino acids.

This clone was seen only a few times. The gene calls are TRBV28 and TRBJ2-5; 12 bases map to TRBD1. CDR3 size: 16 residues. Germline CDR1 and CDR2: MDHEN and SYDVKM. Trimming cost V 4 bases and J 6 bases; bases outside gene matches: 9. In DNA, the CDR3 is TGTGCCAGCAGTTACGCCGGGACAGGGGGCGCACAGACCCAGTACTTC. It specifies CASSYAGTGGAQTQYF. Combining the CDR3 with reference TRBV28 and TRBJ2-5 gives the whole variable domain DVKVTQSSRYLVKRTGEKVFLECVQDMDHENMFWYRQDPGLGLRLIYFSYDVKMKEKGDIPEGYSVSREKKERFSLILESASTNQTSMYLCASSYAGTGGAQTQYFGPGTRLLVL.

The CDR3 DNA is TGTGCCAGTAGTATTCGGGGGGAAATCGACACCATATATTTT. It codes for CASSIRGEIDTIYF. The genes are TRBV19 and TRBJ1-3, with a possible D match to TRBD1 (5 bases). The ends were cut back, 3 bases at V and 8 bases at J, with 14 bases in the middle. The CDR3 is 14 residues long. Germline-derived CDR1 and CDR2 are LNHDA and SQIVND (reference sequence).

V and J are TRBV6-8 and TRBJ2-1; 9 positions match TRBD1. The CDR3 consists of 15 residues. Germline V gene sequence: CDR1 MNHGY, CDR2 SAAAGT. V shed 8 bases, J shed 3 bases, and the junction held 8 bases outside the gene matches. In DNA form, the CDR3 reads TGTGCCAGCCTCCCGGGACAGGGTTTCTACAATGAGCAGTTCTTC. It specifies CASLPGQGFYNEQFF.

The J gene is TRBJ2-7, the V gene TRBV29-1; the D is unclear. Germline V gene sequence: CDR1 SQVTM, CDR2 ANQGSEA. Between the trimmed V and J ends, which lost 6 bases and 2 bases, there was a span of 11 bases. CDR3 length equals 12 residues. The CDR3 sequence is CSVIDPTYEQYF. The CDR3 nucleotides are TGCAGCGTGATAGATCCAACCTACGAGCAGTACTTC.

This clone was recorded a few times. The CDR3 reads CASSTFGGTEAFF. As DNA, the CDR3 is TGTGCCAGCAGCACGTTTGGGGGGACTGAAGCTTTCTTT. The chain is built from TRBV6-8 and TRBJ1-1; tentative D call: TRBD1 (5 bases). The CDR3 is 13 residues long. In germline, CDR1 is MNHGY, CDR2 SAAAGT. The V gene lost 6 bases and the J gene lost 5 bases, with 13 bases spanning the gap.